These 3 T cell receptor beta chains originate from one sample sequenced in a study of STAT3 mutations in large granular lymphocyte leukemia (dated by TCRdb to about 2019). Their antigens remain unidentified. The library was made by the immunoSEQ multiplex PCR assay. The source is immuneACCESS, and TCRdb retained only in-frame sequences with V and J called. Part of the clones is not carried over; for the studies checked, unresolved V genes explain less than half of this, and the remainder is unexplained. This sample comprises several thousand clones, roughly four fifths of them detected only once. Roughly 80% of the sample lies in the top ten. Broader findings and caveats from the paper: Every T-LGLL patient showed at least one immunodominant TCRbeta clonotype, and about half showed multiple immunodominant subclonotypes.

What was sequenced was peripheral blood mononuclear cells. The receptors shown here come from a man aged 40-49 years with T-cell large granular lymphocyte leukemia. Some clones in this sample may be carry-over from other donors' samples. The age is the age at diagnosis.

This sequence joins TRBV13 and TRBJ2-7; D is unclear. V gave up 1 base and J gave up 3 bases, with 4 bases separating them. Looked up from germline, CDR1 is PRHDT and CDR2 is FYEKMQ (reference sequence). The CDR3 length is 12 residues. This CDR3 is CASSLASYEQYF. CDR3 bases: TGTGCCAGCAGCTTAGCCAGCTACGAGCAGTACTTC.

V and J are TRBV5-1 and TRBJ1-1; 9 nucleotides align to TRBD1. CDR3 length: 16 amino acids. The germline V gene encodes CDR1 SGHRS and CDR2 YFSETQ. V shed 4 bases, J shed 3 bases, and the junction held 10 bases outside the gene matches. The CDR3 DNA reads TGCGCCAGCAGCGAAACAGGGGGCCAGGGGGACACTGAAGCTTTCTTT. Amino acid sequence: CASSETGGQGDTEAFF.

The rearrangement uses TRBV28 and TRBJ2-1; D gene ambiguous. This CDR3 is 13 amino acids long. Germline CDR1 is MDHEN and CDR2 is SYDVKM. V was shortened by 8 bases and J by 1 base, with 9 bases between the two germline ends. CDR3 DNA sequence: TGTGCCAGCGGGTTAAGATCCTACAATGAGCAGTTCTTC. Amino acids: CASGLRSYNEQFF.